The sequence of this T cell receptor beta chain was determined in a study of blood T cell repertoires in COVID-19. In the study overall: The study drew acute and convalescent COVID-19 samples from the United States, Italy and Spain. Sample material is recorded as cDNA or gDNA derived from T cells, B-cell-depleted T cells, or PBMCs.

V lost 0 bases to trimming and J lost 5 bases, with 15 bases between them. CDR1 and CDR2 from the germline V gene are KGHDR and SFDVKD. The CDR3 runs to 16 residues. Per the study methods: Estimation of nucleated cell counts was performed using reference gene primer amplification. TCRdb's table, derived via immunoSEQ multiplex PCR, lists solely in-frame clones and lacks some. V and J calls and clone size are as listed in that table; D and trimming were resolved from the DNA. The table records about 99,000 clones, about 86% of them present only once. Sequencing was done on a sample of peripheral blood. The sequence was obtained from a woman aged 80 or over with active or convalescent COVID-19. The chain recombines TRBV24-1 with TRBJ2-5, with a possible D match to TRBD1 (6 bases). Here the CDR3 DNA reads TGTGCCACCAGTGATTTGCGGGCTACAGGGCCGGAGACCCAGTACTTC. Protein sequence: CATSDLRATGPETQYF.